The TCR beta chain described here comes from a study of blood T cell repertoires in COVID-19. In the study overall: Some COVID-19 samples were acute and others convalescent; all came from the United States, Italy and Spain. Nucleic acid was either cDNA or gDNA, and it came from T cells, B-cell-depleted T cells, or PBMCs.

Trimming stripped 0 bases from V and 2 bases from J, with 12 bases between. The CDR3 sequence is 15 residues long. Per germline, CDR1 SGHKS and CDR2 YYEKEE (reference sequence). In the original workflow: Researchers report that nucleated cell counts were estimated from reference gene primer amplification. Repertoires were generated with immunoSEQ multiplex PCR, while TCRdb's copy carries only in-frame clones and drops some. V and J calls and clone size are given by that table; D and trimming were obtained from the DNA. The sample lists approximately 120,000 clones, around 82% occurring once. This chain links TRBV5-5 with TRBJ2-7; D is ambiguous. This TCR was sampled from a woman aged 50 to 60 with acute or convalescent COVID-19. The sample consisted of peripheral blood. The CDR3 loop reads CASSLVGRKTYEQYF. The CDR3 region has the DNA TGTGCCAGCAGCTTGGTCGGCAGGAAAACCTACGAGCAGTACTTC.